Following are 21 T cell receptor beta chains from one sample sequenced in a study of T cell repertoires in cytomegalovirus infection. TCRdb used MiXCR to reprocess the reads, holding one entry per CDR3 protein. The table lists nearly 550,000 distinct CDR3 sequences, 16% of them singletons. The material sequenced was CD8+ T cells from PBMCs. These receptors were obtained from a human donor in good health (CMV status not recorded). Some clones in this sample may be carry-over from other donors' samples.

This clonotype occurred a few times. The CDR3 loop is CASSLVASGSNEQFF. CDR3 DNA sequence: TGTGCCAGCAGCTTGGTGGCTAGCGGTAGCAATGAGCAGTTCTTC. V is TRBV5-4 and J is TRBJ2-1, with 7 bases lining up with TRBD2. The CDR3 sequence is 15 residues long. V lost 0 bases to trimming and J lost 6 bases; unmatched junction nucleotides: 6. Germline CDR1 and CDR2: SGHNT and YYREEE (reference sequence). The full variable domain, its missing parts supplied by reference TRBV5-4 and TRBJ2-1, is ETGVTQSPTHLIKTRGQQVTLRCSSQSGHNTVSWYQQALGQGPQFIFQYYREEENGRGNFPPRFSGLQFPNYSSELNVNALELDDSALYLCASSLVASGSNEQFFGPGTRLTVL.

The chain links TRBV23-1 to TRBJ2-2; 10 bases map to TRBD1. TRBV23-1 carries the ORF label, with uncertain function. The CDR3 loop spans 15 amino acids. The J segment lost 4 bases and the V segment lost 3 bases, leaving 2 bases of the junction unmatched. The CDR3 region is CASSHRTGGTGELFF. In nucleotides, the CDR3 is TGCGCCAGCAGTCATAGGACAGGGGGCACCGGGGAGCTGTTTTTT.

This chain uses TRBV4-1 with TRBJ2-7, with D hard to call. In germline, CDR1 is MGHRA, CDR2 YSYEKL. The V gene lost 1 base and the J gene lost 3 bases, with 7 bases spanning the gap. The CDR3 consists of 13 residues. The CDR3 DNA is TGCGCCAGCAGCCAAGGACGCTACTACGAGCAGTACTTC. The encoded protein is CASSQGRYYEQYF.

This clonotype appeared many times. The rearrangement uses TRBV7-9 and TRBJ2-7; 7 bases are a match to TRBD1. Germline loops: CDR1 SEHNR, CDR2 FQNEAQ (reference sequence). Trimming took 3 bases from V and 10 from J; bases not matched to a gene: 18. This CDR3 is 16 amino acids long. CDR3 region: CASSFLPGTEEEFQYF. Here the CDR3 DNA reads TGTGCCAGCAGCTTCCTCCCCGGGACAGAGGAGGAGTTTCAGTACTTC. Using reference TRBV7-9 and TRBJ2-7 for the parts outside the CDR3, the full variable domain is DTGVSQNPRHKITKRGQNVTFRCDPISEHNRLYWYRQTLGQGPEFLTYFQNEAQLEKSRLLSDRFSAERPKGSFSTLEIQRTEQGDSAMYLCASSFLPGTEEEFQYFGPGTRLTVT.

V gene TRBV2 combines with J gene TRBJ2-7, with 7 nucleotides matching TRBD2. Trimming removed 10 bases from V and 5 bases from J; junction bases left unmatched: 8. This CDR3 has 12 amino acids. Germline loops: CDR1 SNHLY, CDR2 FYNNEI. The CDR3 coding sequence is TGTGCCACCCTTTGGGGGAGGGACGAGCAGTACTTC. This sequence encodes CATLWGRDEQYF.

This chain connects TRBV27 to TRBJ1-1; TRBD1 is a possible D gene (5 bases). From germline, CDR1 is MNHEY and CDR2 SMNVEV (reference sequence). The V gene lost 5 bases and the J gene lost 1 base, with 8 bases spanning the gap. This CDR3 has 13 amino acids. The CDR3: CASSGHTNTEAFF. The CDR3 DNA reads as TGTGCCAGCAGTGGACACACGAACACTGAAGCTTTCTTT.

This clonotype was counted many times. This chain joins TRBV7-8 and TRBJ1-2, with D unclear. This CDR3 region has 13 residues. From germline, CDR1 is SGHVS and CDR2 FQNEAQ. Between the trimmed V and J ends, which lost 1 base and 7 bases, there was a span of 10 bases. DNA for the CDR3: TGTGCCAGCAGCTTAGAGATCTCGAGTGGCTACACCTTC. Amino acid sequence: CASSLEISSGYTF.

This clonotype was seen only a few times. The chain links TRBV2 to TRBJ2-5; 10 nucleotides align to TRBD2. The V and J ends lost 6 bases and 4 bases, in that order; junction bases with no gene match: 8. Germline V gives CDR1 SNHLY, CDR2 FYNNEI. The CDR3 loop spans 15 amino acids. The CDR3 is CASRKDSGGLETQYF. In DNA, the CDR3 is TGTGCCAGCAGGAAGGATAGCGGGGGGTTAGAGACCCAGTACTTC.

This clonotype occurred many times. V is TRBV29-1 and J is TRBJ1-1; tentatively, D is TRBD1 (6 bases). The CDR3 runs to 10 residues. Germline loops: CDR1 SQVTM, CDR2 ANQGSEA. V lost 5 bases and J lost 10, with 11 bases in between. CDR3 in amino acids: CSVSSRGAFF. CDR3 sequence (DNA): TGCAGCGTTAGCTCCAGGGGAGCTTTCTTT.

This clonotype showed up many times. The CDR3 sequence is CASSPTLSQETQYF. The CDR3 coding sequence is TGTGCCAGCAGCCCCACTCTGTCTCAAGAGACCCAGTACTTC. The chain joins TRBV7-2 to TRBJ2-5; no clear D gene. The CDR3 consists of 14 residues. V lost 5 bases to trimming and J lost 2 bases, with 12 bases between them. Germline V gives CDR1 SGHTA, CDR2 FQGNSA. Looking up the rest from reference TRBV7-2 and TRBJ2-5 gives the full variable domain: GAGVSQSPSNKVTEKGKDVELRCDPISGHTALYWYRQSLGQGLEFLIYFQGNSAPDKSGLPSDRFSAERTGGSVSTLTIQRTQQEDSAVYLCASSPTLSQETQYFGPGTRLLVL.

This clonotype was seen at least ten times. The V gene is TRBV6-2 or TRBV6-3, the J gene TRBJ2-1; 11 bases line up with TRBD2. V shed 7 bases, J shed 7 bases, and the junction held 9 bases outside the gene matches. CDR1 is MNHEY and CDR2 is SVGEGT in the germline V gene. The CDR3 has 15 residues. CDR3 nucleotide sequence: TGTGCCAGCATTATAACTAGCGGGAGCGTAAATGAGCAGTTCTTC. Its protein is CASIITSGSVNEQFF.

Worth noting for this clonotype: Being one base from a much bigger clone, this may be a read error. V is TRBV6-1 and J is TRBJ2-7, with a weak D call TRBD2 (6 bases). Germline V gene data show CDR1 as MNHNS and CDR2 as SASEGT. The CDR3 consists of 11 residues. Trimming stripped 8 bases from V and 9 bases from J, with 14 bases between. The CDR3 spells CASWTGDVQYF. The CDR3 region has the DNA TGTGCCAGCTGGACGGGGGACGTGCAGTACTTC.

V and J are TRBV6-5 and TRBJ2-5; weak D call: TRBD1 (6 bases). The CDR3 sequence is 14 residues long. CDR1 and CDR2 from the germline V gene are MNHEY and SVGAGI. The V gene lost 0 bases and the J gene lost 6 bases, with 11 bases spanning the gap. CDR3 sequence: CASSYSEGVKTQYF. The CDR3 bases are TGTGCCAGCAGTTACTCCGAGGGGGTAAAGACCCAGTACTTC.

The V call is TRBV19, the J call TRBJ1-1; tentatively, D is TRBD1 (6 bases). With 7 bases removed from V and 4 bases from J, the gap between germline ends came to 13 bases. Germline assignment: CDR1 LNHDA and CDR2 SQIVND (reference sequence). The CDR3 loop spans 13 amino acids. The CDR3 DNA reads TGTGCCAGTACCATCACAGGGAGCACTGAAGCTTTCTTT. Its translation is CASTITGSTEAFF.

In DNA form, the CDR3 reads TGCGCCAGCAGTGACCGCGTCTCTTCAGATACGCAGTATTTT. Protein product: CASSDRVSSDTQYF. The chain recombines TRBV10-2 with TRBJ2-3, with no clear D. This CDR3 is 14 amino acids long. V lost 3 bases, J lost 4 bases, and 11 bases lay in between. Germline V gene sequence: CDR1 WSHSY, CDR2 SAAADI.

This clonotype was found many times. V is TRBV12-3 or TRBV12-4 and J is TRBJ1-1, with D possibly TRBD1 on 5 matching bases. Trimming removed 6 bases at V and 3 bases at J, with 17 bases between. The CDR3 sequence is 15 residues long. The CDR3 coding sequence is TGTGCCAGCAGGGGAGGTTTGGGGGAGCACACTGAAGCTTTCTTT. It is translated as CASRGGLGEHTEAFF.

In this sample, this clonotype turned up a few times. CDR3 sequence reads: CASSLNEGAGTGELFF. For the CDR3, the DNA is TGTGCCAGCAGCTTAAATGAGGGGGCAGGCACCGGGGAGCTGTTTTTT. The chain combines TRBV11-2 with TRBJ2-2; the match to TRBD1 covers 7 bases. From germline, CDR1 is SGHAT and CDR2 FQNNGV. Germline trimming cut 2 bases from V and 4 bases from J; bases unmatched to any gene: 7. The CDR3 consists of 16 residues. Combining the CDR3 with reference TRBV11-2 and TRBJ2-2 gives the whole variable domain EAGVAQSPRYKIIEKRQSVAFWCNPISGHATLYWYQQILGQGPKLLIQFQNNGVVDDSQLPKDRFSAERLKGVDSTLKIQPAKLEDSAVYLCASSLNEGAGTGELFFGEGSRLTVL.

Many counts were recorded for this clonotype. CDR3 protein: CASGEFRGTNEQFF. DNA for the CDR3: TGTGCTAGTGGCGAATTCAGGGGGACAAATGAGCAGTTCTTC. The V call is TRBV12-5, the J call TRBJ2-1; 7 bases fit TRBD1. From germline, CDR1 is LGHNT and CDR2 FRNRAP. The CDR3 loop spans 14 amino acids. Germline trimming cut 6 bases from V and 7 bases from J; bases unmatched to any gene: 9.

Ten or more counts support this clonotype. The chain links TRBV28 to TRBJ2-6; a possible D gene is TRBD1 (6 bases). Trimming removed 4 bases at V and 4 bases at J, with 11 bases between. CDR1 and CDR2 from the germline V gene are MDHEN and SYDVKM. The CDR3 consists of 15 residues. CDR3 in DNA: TGTGCCAGCAGTTCCTACAGGGCCGGGGCCAACGTCCTGACTTTC. Protein: CASSSYRAGANVLTF.

This clonotype turned up a few times. The chain has TRBV3-1 and TRBJ2-2; maybe TRBD1 (6 bases). The ends were cut back, 4 bases at V and 2 bases at J, with 14 bases in the middle. Germline assignment: CDR1 LGHDT and CDR2 YNNKEL (reference sequence). The CDR3 totals 16 residues. DNA of the CDR3: TGTGCCAGCAGCCGTGTCAACAGGGTCAACACCGGGGAGCTGTTTTTT. Protein product: CASSRVNRVNTGELFF.

The rearrangement uses TRBV29-1 and TRBJ2-7; possibly TRBD2 for D (5 bases). The V gene's germline CDR1 is SQVTM and CDR2 ANQGSEA. Trimming pared 5 bases from V and 7 bases from J, leaving 15 bases between. The CDR3 is made up of 12 amino acids. CDR3 in amino acids: CSVQSQSGEQYF. CDR3 sequence (DNA): TGCAGCGTTCAGAGCCAGTCGGGGGAGCAGTACTTC.